This T cell receptor beta chain was found in a study of shared clonotypes between healthy human individuals. Assay used: immunoSEQ multiplex PCR; TCRdb lists only in-frame clones, some missing. Of some 2,400,000 clones in the sample, 90% to 97% were seen once. The donor cohort consisted entirely of Caucasian adults residing in Nashville, Tennessee. This receptor was identified in a man between 18 and 29 years old in good health. Sequencing was performed on naive CD4+ T cells sorted from blood. As to subset: CD45RA+ positively selected.

This CDR3 is CASRGILAGGSYYEQYF. CDR3 bases: TGTGCCAGCAGGGGAATACTAGCGGGAGGGTCCTACTACGAGCAGTACTTC. The genes are TRBV7-8 and TRBJ2-7, with 13 bases identical to TRBD2. CDR1 SGHVS and CDR2 FQNEAQ come from the germline V gene. Trimming removed 6 bases from V and 3 bases from J; junction bases left unmatched: 11. The CDR3 extends over 17 amino acids.